This TCR beta chain was sequenced in a study of OX40 agonist ivuxolimab in advanced cancers. Overall study: As their treatment, patients were administered ivuxolimab, an agonistic anti-OX40 (CD134) antibody. Age averaged around 58 years (range roughly 20 to 90), and 70% to 85% were male. Study-wide results and caveats: Compared with CD4+, CD8+ T cells on average had more expanded clones.

A remark on this clone: Its antigen remains unidentified.

Using immunoSEQ multiplex PCR, the repertoire was profiled, and TCRdb retains in-frame clones only, with some absent. The sample carries roughly 49,000 clones, 88% recorded once. The germline V gene has CDR1 SGHDT and CDR2 YYEEEE. CDR3 length: 15 residues. Trimming shortened V by 5 bases and J by 0 bases, and 12 bases separated the two germline ends. V and J are TRBV5-6 and TRBJ2-1; D is possibly TRBD1 (5 bases). The clonotype originates from an adult with an advanced solid tumor such as melanoma, head and neck, liver or kidney cancer. Source: CD4+ or CD8+ T cells sorted from blood, taken in a trial of the OX40 agonist ivuxolimab. Written as DNA, the CDR3 is TGTGCCAGCAGGCTCGGACATTTCTCCTACAATGAGCAGTTCTTC. It specifies CASRLGHFSYNEQFF.